A single sample gave rise to the 9 T cell receptor beta chains below, sequenced in a study of blood T cell repertoires in COVID-19. Sequenced by immunoSEQ multiplex PCR; TCRdb stores in-frame clones only, minus some. The data contain approximately 120,000 clones, roughly four fifths of them singletons. Sequencing was carried out using peripheral blood. These receptor sequences come from a human donor in a cohort sampled during active COVID-19.

This chain uses TRBV5-6 with TRBJ2-1; 9 nucleotides match TRBD1. V lost 4 bases, J lost 6 bases, and 11 bases stayed unmatched. CDR1 and CDR2 from the germline V gene are SGHDT and YYEEEE. The CDR3 runs to 16 residues. CDR3 residues: CASSPPDRGELNEQFF. The CDR3 region has the DNA TGTGCCAGCAGCCCGCCGGACAGGGGCGAACTCAATGAGCAGTTCTTC. The full variable domain, with the rest looked up from reference TRBV5-6 and TRBJ2-1, is DAGVTQSPTHLIKTRGQQVTLRCSPKSGHDTVSWYQQALGQGPQFIFQYYEEEERQRGNFPDRFSGHQFPNYSSELNVNALLLGDSALYLCASSPPDRGELNEQFFGPGTRLTVL.

V is TRBV19 and J is TRBJ1-2; weak D call: TRBD1 (6 bases). The CDR3 contains 14 residues. Looked up from germline, CDR1 is LNHDA and CDR2 is SQIVND (reference sequence). V lost 6 bases, J lost 4 bases, and 15 bases lay in between. The CDR3 sequence: CASSLQGVPYGYTF. CDR3 nucleotide sequence: TGTGCCAGTAGCCTACAGGGTGTTCCCTATGGCTACACCTTC.

The CDR3 sequence is CASSLDRVSGNTIYF. In DNA form, the CDR3 reads TGCGCCAGCAGCCTAGACAGGGTATCCGGAAACACCATATATTTT. The chain combines TRBV4-1 with TRBJ1-3, with TRBD1 matching over 7 bases. Looked up from germline, CDR1 is MGHRA and CDR2 is YSYEKL. Trimming removed 4 bases from V and 4 bases from J; junction bases left unmatched: 7. The CDR3 runs 15 residues.

The V gene is TRBV4-1, the J gene TRBJ1-2; tentative D call: TRBD1 (5 bases). Per the germline V gene, CDR1 is MGHRA and CDR2 is YSYEKL. The V and J ends lost 0 bases and 4 bases respectively, with 15 bases between them. CDR3 length equals 16 residues. The CDR3 sequence: CASSQDLTASVYGYTF. The CDR3 region has the DNA TGCGCCAGCAGCCAAGATTTGACAGCTTCGGTCTATGGCTACACCTTC.

The rearrangement uses TRBV28 and TRBJ1-2; weak D call: TRBD1 (6 bases). V was clipped by 2 bases and J by 8 bases, with 18 bases between them. This CDR3 spans 15 amino acids. In germline, CDR1 is MDHEN, CDR2 SYDVKM. In DNA, the CDR3 is TGTGCCAGCAGTTTAGAGGACAGTTTAAGTGGAGGCTACACCTTC. Its translation: CASSLEDSLSGGYTF.

This rearrangement joins TRBV7-6 to TRBJ2-3, with TRBD1 matching 7 bases. This CDR3 is built from 14 residues. Trimming at V came to 5 bases and at J to 2 bases, leaving 4 bases not matched to a gene. CDR1 and CDR2 from the germline V gene are SGHVS and FNYEAQ. The chain's CDR3 is CASSLDRDTDTQYF. CDR3 sequence (DNA): TGTGCCAGCAGCCTAGACAGGGACACAGATACGCAGTATTTT.

V is TRBV18 and J is TRBJ2-6, with TRBD1 identical over 7 bases. Losses at the gene ends were 1 base for V and 0 bases for J; bases not matched to a gene: 9. Germline values: CDR1 KGHSH, CDR2 LQKENI. This CDR3 has 19 amino acids. The chain's CDR3 is CASSPLPTGQGSGANVLTF. CDR3 coding DNA: TGTGCCAGCTCACCACTCCCGACAGGGCAGGGCTCTGGGGCCAACGTCCTGACTTTC.

V and J are TRBV27 and TRBJ1-5, with D perhaps TRBD1 (5 bases). Germline CDR1 is MNHEY and CDR2 is SMNVEV (reference sequence). This CDR3 is built from 19 residues. V shed 9 bases and J shed 3 bases, with 30 bases lying between them. CDR3 protein: CASARSLYSGQGLNQPQHF. CDR3 in DNA: TGTGCCAGTGCGCGCAGTTTATATTCCGGGCAGGGCCTCAATCAGCCCCAGCATTTT.

The rearrangement links TRBV18 to TRBJ1-5, with 8 positions matching TRBD1. This CDR3 contains 15 residues. V trimming: 3 bases; J trimming: 7 bases; junction bases outside the gene matches: 8. Germline CDR1 is KGHSH and CDR2 is LQKENI. Here the CDR3 DNA reads TGTGCCAGCTCACCGGGACAGGATAGGAGCCAGCCCCAGCATTTT. Residues: CASSPGQDRSQPQHF. Complete variable domain (other parts from reference TRBV18 and TRBJ1-5): NAGVMQNPRHLVRRRGQEARLRCSPMKGHSHVYWYRQLPEEGLKFMVYLQKENIIDESGMPKERFSAEFPKEGPSILRIQQVVRGDSAAYFCASSPGQDRSQPQHFGDGTRLSIL.